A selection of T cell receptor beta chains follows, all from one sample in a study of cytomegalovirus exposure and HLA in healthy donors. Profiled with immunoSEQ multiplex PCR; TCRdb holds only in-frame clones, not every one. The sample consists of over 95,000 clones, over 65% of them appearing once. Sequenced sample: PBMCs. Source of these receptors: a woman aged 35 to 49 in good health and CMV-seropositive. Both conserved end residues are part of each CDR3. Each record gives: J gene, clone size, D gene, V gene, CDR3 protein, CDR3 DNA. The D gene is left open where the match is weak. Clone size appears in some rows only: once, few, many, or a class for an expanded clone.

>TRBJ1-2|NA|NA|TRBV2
CASSEDRTAYGYTF
TGTGCCAGCAGTGAGGACCGGACAGCCTATGGCTACACCTTC
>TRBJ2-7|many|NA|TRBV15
CATSSERNSYEQYF
TGTGCCACCAGCAGCGAGCGGAACTCCTACGAGCAGTACTTC
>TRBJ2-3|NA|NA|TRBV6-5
CASSRTFSSTDTQYF
TGTGCCAGCAGTCGGACTTTTTCTAGCACAGATACGCAGTATTTT
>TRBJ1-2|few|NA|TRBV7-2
CASSSGGGSYGYTF
TGTGCCAGCAGCTCGGGCGGGGGGTCCTATGGCTACACCTTC
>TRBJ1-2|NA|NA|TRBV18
CASSPQLENTNYGYTF
TGTGCCAGCTCACCACAGCTAGAGAATACTAACTATGGCTACACCTTC
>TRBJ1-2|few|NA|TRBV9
CASSALTTGFDGYTF
TGTGCCAGCAGCGCCCTCACGACAGGATTCGATGGCTACACCTTC
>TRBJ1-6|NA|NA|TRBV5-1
CASSLGRGGSPLHF
TGCGCCAGCAGCTTGGGCAGGGGTGGTTCACCCCTCCACTTT
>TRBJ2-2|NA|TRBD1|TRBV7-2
CASSPAPKTGPPNTGELFF
TGTGCCAGCAGCCCTGCTCCGAAGACAGGGCCCCCTAACACCGGGGAGCTGTTTTTT
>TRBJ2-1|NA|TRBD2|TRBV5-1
CASYDSGRADEQFF
TGCGCCAGCTACGATAGCGGGAGGGCCGATGAGCAGTTCTTC
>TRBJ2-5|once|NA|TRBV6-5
CASSYGRPPAAQYF
TGTGCCAGCAGTTACGGCAGGCCTCCAGCGGCCCAGTACTTC
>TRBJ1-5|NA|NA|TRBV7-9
CASSLGGEPQHF
TGTGCCAGCAGCTTGGGGGGTGAGCCCCAGCATTTT
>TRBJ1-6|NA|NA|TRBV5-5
CASRTWGLNSPLHF
TGTGCCAGCAGGACGTGGGGGCTTAATTCACCCCTCCACTTT
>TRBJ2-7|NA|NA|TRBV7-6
CASSLLTYEQYF
TGTGCCAGCAGCTTACTAACCTACGAGCAGTACTTC
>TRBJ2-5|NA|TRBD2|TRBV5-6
CASSHGLAAGGETQYF
TGTGCCAGCAGCCACGGACTAGCGGCAGGAGGGGAGACCCAGTACTTC
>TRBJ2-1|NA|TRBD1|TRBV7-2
CASSWTGINEQFF
TGTGCCAGCAGCTGGACAGGGATTAATGAGCAGTTCTTC
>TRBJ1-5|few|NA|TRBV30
CAWSANSNQPQHF
TGTGCCTGGAGTGCAAATAGCAATCAGCCCCAGCATTTT
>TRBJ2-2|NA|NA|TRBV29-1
CSVVDSNSNTGELFF
TGCAGCGTTGTGGACAGCAATTCGAACACCGGGGAGCTGTTTTTT
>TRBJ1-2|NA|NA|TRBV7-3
CASSPRRGLDGYTF
TGTGCCAGCAGTCCTAGGCGGGGTCTCGATGGCTACACCTTC
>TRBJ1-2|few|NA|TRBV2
CASSVQGQDGYTF
TGTGCCAGCAGCGTTCAGGGGCAAGATGGCTACACCTTC
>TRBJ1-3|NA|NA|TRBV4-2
CASSQARAEGDTIYF
TGTGCCAGCAGCCAAGCTAGGGCCGAGGGGGACACCATATATTTT
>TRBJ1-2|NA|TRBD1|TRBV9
CASSLPRDRVNYGYTF
TGTGCCAGCAGCCTTCCCCGGGACAGGGTTAACTATGGCTACACCTTC
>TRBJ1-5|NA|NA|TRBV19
CASSIRTNSNQPQHF
TGTGCCAGTAGTATCAGGACAAATAGCAATCAGCCCCAGCATTTT
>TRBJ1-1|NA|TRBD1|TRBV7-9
CSSSRDRGYYMNTEAFF
TGTTCCAGCAGCCGAGACAGGGGGTATTATATGAACACTGAAGCTTTCTTT
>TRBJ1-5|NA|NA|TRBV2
CASRVRDRNNQPQHF
TGTGCCAGCAGGGTACGCGACAGGAATAATCAGCCCCAGCATTTT
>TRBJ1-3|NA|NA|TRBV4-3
CASSHARAGGNTIYF
TGCGCCAGCAGCCACGCGAGGGCGGGGGGAAACACCATATATTTT
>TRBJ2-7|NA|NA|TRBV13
CASSFKGLSSYEQYF
TGTGCCAGCAGCTTTAAGGGACTGAGCTCCTACGAGCAGTACTTC
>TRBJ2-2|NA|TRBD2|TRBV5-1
CASTVGGTGTGELFF
TGCGCCAGCACCGTCGGGGGGACTGGGACCGGGGAGCTGTTTTTT
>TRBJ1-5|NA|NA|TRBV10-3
CAISDYGQGNQPQHF
TGTGCCATCAGTGATTACGGGCAGGGGAACCAGCCCCAGCATTTT
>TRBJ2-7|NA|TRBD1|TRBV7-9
CASSLTGGATYEQYF
TGTGCCAGCAGCCTCACAGGGGGCGCAACCTACGAGCAGTACTTC
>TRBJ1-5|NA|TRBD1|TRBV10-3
CAISVGQNQPQHF
TGTGCCATCAGTGTGGGACAGAATCAGCCCCAGCATTTT
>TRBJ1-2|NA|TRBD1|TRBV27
CASSLSSSLGQGLNGYTF
TGTGCCAGCAGTTTATCGTCATCGTTGGGACAGGGGCTGAATGGCTACACCTTC
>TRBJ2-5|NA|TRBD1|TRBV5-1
CASSLGQGSGYQETQYF
TGCGCCAGCAGCTTGGGACAGGGGTCCGGATACCAAGAGACCCAGTACTTC
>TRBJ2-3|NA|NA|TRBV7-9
CASSRPRTSLAQYF
TGTGCCAGCAGTCGCCCCCGTACTAGCTTGGCGCAGTATTTT
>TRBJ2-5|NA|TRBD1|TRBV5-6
CASSLADRGETQYF
TGTGCCAGCAGTTTGGCGGACAGGGGAGAGACCCAGTACTTC
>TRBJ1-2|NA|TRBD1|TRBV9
CASSAPGTVPYGYTF
TGTGCCAGCAGCGCCCCCGGGACAGTCCCCTATGGCTACACCTTC
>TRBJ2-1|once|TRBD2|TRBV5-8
CASRAGLAYNEQFF
TGTGCCAGCAGGGCGGGACTAGCCTACAATGAGCAGTTCTTC
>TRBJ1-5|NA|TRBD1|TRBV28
CASSLRVGQGAGGNQPQHF
TGTGCCAGCAGTTTAAGAGTTGGGCAGGGGGCAGGAGGCAATCAGCCCCAGCATTTT
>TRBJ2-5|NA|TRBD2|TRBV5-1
CASRQGLAVQETQYF
TGCGCCAGCAGACAGGGACTAGCGGTCCAAGAGACCCAGTACTTC
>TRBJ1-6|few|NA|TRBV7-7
CASSFQGSRQNSPLHF
TGTGCTAGCAGCTTTCAGGGGAGTCGGCAAAATTCACCCCTCCACTTT
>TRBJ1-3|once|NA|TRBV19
CASSTGVGNTIYF
TGTGCCAGTAGTACCGGAGTAGGAAACACCATATATTTT